Listed below are T cell receptor beta chains from one sample, sequenced in a study of T-cell memory formation after mild COVID-19. TCRdb used MiXCR to reprocess the 5' RACE reads, holding one entry per CDR3 protein. The data contain a few hundred thousand distinct CDR3 sequences, over 20% of them seen just once; the ten biggest clones take up 12%. Sequencing was performed on PBMCs or a T cell subset sorted from them (not recorded which). The receptors stem from an adult woman who had mild COVID-19 (a few samples of this study predate the infection). Cell type and time point are not known. CDR3s include the opening cysteine and the closing phenylalanine or tryptophan. The D gene is left open where the match is weak. Only part of the rows carry a size: once, few, many, or a class if the clone is expanded.

j_call | d_call | cdr3_length | clone_size | v_call | cdr3_nt | cdr3_aa
TRBJ1-2 | NA | 14 | NA | TRBV20-1 | TGCAGTGCTAGGCCACAGGCCTCGAACTATGGCTACACCTTC | CSARPQASNYGYTF
TRBJ2-5 | NA | 15 | NA | TRBV6-6 | TGTGCCAGCACACCCCAGCGACTCTCTGGCGAGACCCAGTACTTC | CASTPQRLSGETQYF
TRBJ2-1 | NA | 15 | few | TRBV3-1 | TGTGCCAGCAGCCCGACCCGGAGCTCCTACAATGAGCAGTTCTTC | CASSPTRSSYNEQFF
TRBJ1-5 | NA | 17 | NA | TRBV23-1 | TGCGCCAGCAGTCCCGACCGTCGAAGTGGGAGCAATCAGCCCCAGCATTTT | CASSPDRRSGSNQPQHF
TRBJ2-2 | NA | 13 | NA | TRBV20-1 | TGCAGTACGTACAGGGAAAACACCGGGGAGCTGTTTTTT | CSTYRENTGELFF
TRBJ2-4 | TRBD2 | 14 | few | TRBV5-1 | TGCGCCAGCAGCCCTCCGGGGGGGGAAAACATTCAGTACTTC | CASSPPGGENIQYF
TRBJ2-7 | TRBD2 | 16 | NA | TRBV6-1 | TGTGCCAGCAGTGAAGGGACTAGCGGGGTACCTAACGAGCAGTACTTC | CASSEGTSGVPNEQYF
TRBJ2-3 | NA | 14 | few | TRBV5-1 | TGCGCCAGCAGAGGGTTCGATCCTTCAGATACGCAGTATTTT | CASRGFDPSDTQYF
TRBJ2-5 | TRBD1 | 18 | few | TRBV5-1 | TGCGCCAGCAGCTTGGATCGCACGATACAGGGGAACCAAGAGACCCAGTACTTC | CASSLDRTIQGNQETQYF
TRBJ2-5 | NA | 14 | NA | TRBV4-1 | TGCGCCAGCAGCCACCCCCCCAGGGCAGAGACCCAGTACTTC | CASSHPPRAETQYF
TRBJ2-1 | NA | 16 | NA | TRBV24-1 | TGTGCCACCAGTGACGCGGACAAGGGAACCTACAATGAGCAGTTCTTC | CATSDADKGTYNEQFF
TRBJ2-6 | TRBD1 | 18 | NA | TRBV11-2 | TGTGCCAGCAGCTTAGATTTGACAGGGGGCCCTGGGGCCAACGTCCTGACTTTC | CASSLDLTGGPGANVLTF
TRBJ1-2 | NA | 14 | NA | TRBV20-1 | TGCAGTGCTAGAGATTACGGGGGCGCCTATGGCTACACCTTC | CSARDYGGAYGYTF
TRBJ1-6 | NA | 18 | NA | TRBV7-9 | TGTGCCAGCAGCTTCACCCGCAGGGTTGGCCCCCATAATTCACCCCTCCACTTT | CASSFTRRVGPHNSPLHF
TRBJ1-3 | NA | 18 | NA | TRBV4-1 | TGCGCCAGCAGCCAAGATCTGATTGGTGGGGTGACCGGAAACACCATATATTTT | CASSQDLIGGVTGNTIYF
TRBJ2-7 | NA | 16 | NA | TRBV21-1 | TGTGCCAGCAGCCCTCAGGGACAGGGCCCGATGTACGAGCAGTACTTC | CASSPQGQGPMYEQYF
TRBJ2-1 | NA | 13 | NA | TRBV29-1 | TGCAGCGTTGTCCAGCCCCCCTACAATGAGCAGTTCTTC | CSVVQPPYNEQFF
TRBJ2-7 | NA | 15 | NA | TRBV6-2/TRBV6-3 | TGTGCCAGCGGGGAAGGACTCCCTACAACCTACGAGCAGTACTTC | CASGEGLPTTYEQYF
TRBJ1-3 | NA | 14 | NA | TRBV5-1 | TGCGCCAGCAGCCGGGACGGGGCAGGAAACACCATATATTTT | CASSRDGAGNTIYF
TRBJ2-5 | TRBD1 | 17 | NA | TRBV28 | TGTGCCAGCAGTTTATTAGGAGCGGGGGACAGGGGGGAGACCCAGTACTTC | CASSLLGAGDRGETQYF
TRBJ2-7 | NA | 11 | few | TRBV28 | TGTGCCAGCAGCCGTGCCTACGAGCAGTACTTC | CASSRAYEQYF
TRBJ2-1 | TRBD2 | 13 | few | TRBV29-1 | TGCAGCGTTGAAGAACTAGCGGGGGCTGAGCAGTTCTTC | CSVEELAGAEQFF